The sequence of this TCR beta chain was determined in a study of T cell responses to AZD1222 COVID-19 vaccine. General study findings and limits: Spike-specific TCR breadth and depth grew following two AZD1222 doses. The donor group comprised mostly white British people and more females; the analysis possibly underestimated clonal diversity.

Between the trimmed V and J ends, which lost 4 bases and 2 bases, there was a span of 7 bases. Germline V gene lookup returns CDR1 LGHDT and CDR2 YNNKEL (reference sequence). This CDR3 has 13 residues. Remarks on this clone: The antigen is not known.

TCRdb keeps only in-frame clones here, not all; method: immunoSEQ multiplex PCR. The sample lists roughly 140,000 clones, 88% seen once, with approximately 3.1% in the top ten. The sequence was collected from an adult in good health. The V gene is TRBV3-1 (or the pseudogene TRBV3-2), the J gene TRBJ2-3; possibly TRBD1 or TRBD2 for D (5 bases each). This material consisted of peripheral blood, taken on day 0 of MenACWY control vaccination. The CDR3 region is CASSPGATDTQYF. CDR3 in DNA: TGTGCCAGCAGCCCCGGGGCCACAGATACGCAGTATTTT.